Shown below are 14 T cell receptor beta chains from a single sample sequenced in a study of blood T cell repertoires in COVID-19. Repertoires were generated with immunoSEQ multiplex PCR, while TCRdb's copy carries only in-frame clones and drops some. Here the sample spans around 130,000 clones, about 90% being singletons. The sample comprised peripheral blood. The receptors here all came from an elderly woman with acute or convalescent COVID-19.

V usage is TRBV19 and J usage is TRBJ2-6; tentative D call: TRBD2 (6 bases). CDR3 size: 16 residues. The ends were cut back, 7 bases at V and 1 base at J, with 14 bases in the middle. The germline gives CDR1 LNHDA, CDR2 SQIVND (reference sequence). CDR3 protein: CASIRRAGSGANVLTF. In DNA form, the CDR3 reads TGTGCCAGTATTAGAAGGGCGGGGTCTGGGGCCAACGTCCTGACTTTC. The full variable domain, completed using reference TRBV19 and TRBJ2-6, is DGGITQSPKYLFRKEGQNVTLSCEQNLNHDAMYWYRQDPGQGLRLIYYSQIVNDFQKGDIAEGYSVSREKKESFPLTVTSAQKNPTAFYLCASIRRAGSGANVLTFGAGSRLTVL.

The genes are TRBV18 and TRBJ1-5; the D gene is possibly TRBD1 (5 bases). The length of the CDR3 is 16 residues. Germline loops: CDR1 KGHSH, CDR2 LQKENI. V was clipped by 3 bases and J by 1 base, with 13 bases between them. CDR3 residues: CASSPQGMGSNQPQHF. The CDR3 nucleotides read TGTGCCAGCTCACCGCAGGGAATGGGAAGCAATCAGCCCCAGCATTTT.

The rearrangement uses TRBV5-1 and TRBJ2-7, with 7 bases matching TRBD1. CDR3 length equals 14 residues. The J segment lost 2 bases and the V segment lost 3 bases, leaving 5 bases of the junction unmatched. Germline lookup yields CDR1 SGHRS and CDR2 YFSETQ. The CDR3 loop reads CASSSYRGAYEQYF. DNA of the CDR3: TGCGCCAGCAGCTCGTACAGGGGAGCCTACGAGCAGTACTTC.

This chain uses TRBV5-6 with TRBJ1-2, with 9 bases identical to TRBD1. The CDR3 loop spans 14 amino acids. Unmatched junction bases numbered 6, after V lost 4 bases and J lost 5 bases. Per germline, CDR1 SGHDT and CDR2 YYEEEE. This CDR3 reads CASSRDRASYGYTF. The DNA for the CDR3 is TGTGCCAGCAGCCGGGACAGGGCTAGTTATGGCTACACCTTC. Variable domain in full (rest from reference TRBV5-6 and TRBJ1-2): DAGVTQSPTHLIKTRGQQVTLRCSPKSGHDTVSWYQQALGQGPQFIFQYYEEEERQRGNFPDRFSGHQFPNYSSELNVNALLLGDSALYLCASSRDRASYGYTFGSGTRLTVV.

The J gene is TRBJ2-7, the V gene TRBV2; TRBD1 matches at 7 bases. CDR3 length equals 15 residues. The ends lost 6 bases at V and 2 bases at J; junction bases unmatched: 10. CDR1 and CDR2 (germline): SNHLY, FYNNEI. As DNA, the CDR3 is TGTGCCAGCAGGGGGGACAGAGGGCCCCCCTACGAGCAGTACTTC. Translation: CASRGDRGPPYEQYF.

This clone was seen a few times. V is TRBV12-5 and J is TRBJ1-3, with D possibly TRBD1 on 6 matching bases. V shed 2 bases and J shed 7 bases, with 12 bases lying between them. The CDR3 has 14 amino acids. CDR1 and CDR2 from the germline V gene are LGHNT and FRNRAP. CDR3 DNA sequence: TGTGCTAGTGGTTTGTTACAGGGAGCGAACACCATATATTTT. Residues: CASGLLQGANTIYF.

The chain couples TRBV5-1 to TRBJ1-1; weak D call: TRBD1 (5 bases). V lost 6 bases and J 5 bases, leaving 17 bases between the germline ends. Germline loops: CDR1 SGHRS, CDR2 YFSETQ. This CDR3 spans 14 amino acids. Here the CDR3 reads CASNNGRAGTEAFF. For the CDR3, the DNA is TGCGCCAGCAACAATGGCAGGGCCGGAACTGAAGCTTTCTTT.

The gene calls are TRBV6-2 or TRBV6-3 and TRBJ2-5; 12 bases align to TRBD2. The CDR3 is 15 residues long. V shed 6 bases, J shed 4 bases, and the junction held 6 bases outside the gene matches. Germline V gives CDR1 MNHEY, CDR2 SVGEGT. The CDR3 DNA is TGTGCCAGCAGCTTAGGACTAGCGGGGATAGAGACCCAGTACTTC. Its protein product is CASSLGLAGIETQYF.

The chain links TRBV10-3 to TRBJ1-6; TRBD1 matches at 7 bases. The germline V gene has CDR1 ENHRY and CDR2 SYGVKD. V trimming: 2 bases; J trimming: 5 bases; junction bases outside the gene matches: 3. This CDR3 region has 15 residues. CDR3 nucleotide sequence: TGTGCCATCAGTGAGACGGGACAGCATAATTCACCCCTCCACTTT. As protein: CAISETGQHNSPLHF.

This chain links TRBV27 with TRBJ2-2, with D uncertain. V was shortened by 4 bases and J by 6 bases, with 9 bases between the two germline ends. CDR1 is MNHEY and CDR2 is SMNVEV in the germline V gene (reference sequence). CDR3 length equals 13 residues. CDR3 amino acids: CASSSTLAGELFF. DNA of the CDR3: TGTGCCAGCAGTTCCACCTTAGCCGGGGAGCTGTTTTTT.

The rearrangement links TRBV6-5 to TRBJ1-2; 8 nucleotides align to TRBD1. The CDR3 has 16 amino acids. The V segment lost 1 base and the J segment 10 bases; nucleotides outside the gene matches: 14. Germline V gene data show CDR1 as MNHEY and CDR2 as SVGAGI. The CDR3 loop is CASSYFSGGFSRVYTF. The CDR3 coding sequence is TGTGCCAGCAGTTACTTCTCAGGGGGCTTTTCTAGGGTCTACACCTTC.

The chain has TRBV3-1 (or the pseudogene TRBV3-2) and TRBJ1-1; D possibly corresponds to TRBD1 (6 bases). This CDR3 region has 13 residues. Trimming took off 4 bases at V and 5 bases at J, with 11 bases between the two ends. CDR1 is LGHDT and CDR2 is YNNKEL in the germline V gene (reference sequence). CDR3 amino acids: CASSPTGQTEAFF. The CDR3, as DNA: TGTGCCAGCAGCCCCACAGGACAGACTGAAGCTTTCTTT.

The genes are TRBV7-3 and TRBJ2-3; 7 bases are a match to TRBD1. Trimming took 2 bases from V and 2 from J; bases not matched to a gene: 7. The CDR3 runs to 16 residues. Per the germline V gene, CDR1 is SGHTA and CDR2 is FQGTGA. CDR3 amino acids: CASSLLPQGSTDTQYF. The CDR3 DNA follows: TGTGCCAGCAGCTTACTCCCACAGGGGTCCACAGATACGCAGTATTTT. Supplemented by reference TRBV7-3 and TRBJ2-3, the full variable domain reads GAGVSQTPSNKVTEKGKYVELRCDPISGHTALYWYRQSLGQGPEFLIYFQGTGAADDSGLPNDRFFAVRPEGSVSTLKIQRTERGDSAVYLCASSLLPQGSTDTQYFGPGTRLTVL.

This clone was recorded only once. The genes are TRBV5-1 and TRBJ2-3, with D unclear. Trimming left V 0 bases short and J 2 bases short, with 13 bases between. The CDR3 has 16 amino acids. Germline assignment: CDR1 SGHRS and CDR2 YFSETQ. CDR3 DNA sequence: TGCGCCAGCAGCTTGGCAACGGGTAGGATCACAGATACGCAGTATTTT. As protein: CASSLATGRITDTQYF.